This entry lists 30 T cell receptor beta chains sequenced from one sample in a study of response to subunit inactivated influenza vaccine. TCRdb ran MiXCR on the RT-PCR reads and lists one entry per CDR3 protein. The sample carries some 800,000 distinct CDR3 sequences, around 20% recorded once. Sequenced material: PBMCs from blood, taken roughly 5 days after vaccination. Receptors originate from a man between 50 and 59 years old who received an inactivated influenza vaccine.

This clonotype was seen once. The chain couples TRBV2 to TRBJ2-7; 7 nucleotides line up with TRBD1. V shed 6 bases and J 5 bases; nucleotides not matched to a gene: 7. In germline, CDR1 is SNHLY, CDR2 FYNNEI. The length of the CDR3 is 13 residues. The CDR3 loop reads CASSVDRVNEQYF. In DNA, the CDR3 is TGTGCCAGCAGCGTCGACAGGGTCAACGAGCAGTACTTC.

This clonotype has just a few counts. The V and J genes are TRBV11-2 and TRBJ2-4; 10 bases match TRBD1. The CDR3 loop spans 18 amino acids. CDR1 SGHAT and CDR2 FQNNGV come from the germline V gene. V shed 2 bases and J 1 base; nucleotides not matched to a gene: 8. CDR3 protein: CASSLLVGQGLAKNIQYF. The CDR3, as DNA: TGTGCCAGCAGCTTATTGGTGGGACAGGGGTTGGCCAAAAACATTCAGTACTTC.

This clonotype was recorded a few times. This chain connects TRBV7-8 to TRBJ2-1, with D perhaps matching TRBD1 or TRBD2 (5 bases each). Trimming shortened V by 5 bases and J by 8 bases, and 19 bases separated the two germline ends. This CDR3 spans 15 amino acids. Germline loops: CDR1 SGHVS, CDR2 FQNEAQ. In DNA form, the CDR3 reads TGTGCCAGCAGCCTACGAGGGGTACCCCCCCATGAGCAGTTCTTC. It yields the protein CASSLRGVPPHEQFF.

The chain couples TRBV3-1 to TRBJ2-7, with 10 bases that match TRBD2. The J segment lost 6 bases and the V segment lost 3 bases, leaving 8 bases of the junction unmatched. CDR3 length equals 15 residues. Per germline, CDR1 LGHDT and CDR2 YNNKEL (reference sequence). The CDR3 nucleotides read TGTGCCAGCAGCCACCAAGCGGGGGGGGCGGGCGAGCAGTACTTC. Amino acid sequence: CASSHQAGGAGEQYF.

The chain uses TRBV4-1 and TRBJ1-2; TRBD1 might be the D (5 bases). This CDR3 is built from 14 residues. Germline V lookup: CDR1 MGHRA, CDR2 YSYEKL. V was pared by 5 bases and J by 2 bases, with 12 bases between. The CDR3 DNA is TGCGCCAGCAGCAAACCCGGGGCAAACTATGGCTACACCTTC. Translation gives CASSKPGANYGYTF.

In this sample, this clonotype turned up many times. The genes are TRBV6-5 and TRBJ2-7, with TRBD1 matching 8 bases. After removal of 2 bases from V and 4 bases from J, the junction contained 7 bases not matched to a gene. Germline assignment: CDR1 MNHEY and CDR2 SVGAGI. This CDR3 has 15 amino acids. The CDR3 loop is CASSYDWTGSYEQYF. Written as DNA, the CDR3 is TGTGCCAGCAGTTACGACTGGACAGGGAGTTACGAGCAGTACTTC.

This sequence joins TRBV5-1 and TRBJ2-5, with D tentatively TRBD2 (6 bases). The CDR3 length is 13 residues. Per germline, CDR1 SGHRS and CDR2 YFSETQ. V gave up 2 bases and J gave up 5 bases, with 10 bases separating them. CDR3 in amino acids: CASSFSGLETQYF. The DNA of the CDR3 is TGCGCCAGCAGCTTTAGCGGATTGGAGACCCAGTACTTC.

The J gene is TRBJ2-5, the V gene TRBV9, with 7 bases that match TRBD1. Germline trimming cut 4 bases from V and 5 bases from J; bases unmatched to any gene: 11. Germline values: CDR1 SGDLS, CDR2 YYNGEE. The CDR3 has 15 residues. CDR3 loop: CASSIEQGMAETQYF. The CDR3 DNA reads as TGTGCCAGCAGCATCGAACAGGGGATGGCGGAGACCCAGTACTTC. Complete variable domain (other parts from reference TRBV9 and TRBJ2-5): DSGVTQTPKHLITATGQRVTLRCSPRSGDLSVYWYQQSLDQGLQFLIQYYNGEERAKGNILERFSAQQFPDLHSELNLSSLELGDSALYFCASSIEQGMAETQYFGPGTRLLVL.

This clonotype has a handful of counts. The chain combines TRBV5-1 with TRBJ2-7, with 9 bases identical to TRBD1. The CDR3 extends over 14 amino acids. Germline trimming cut 5 bases from V and 5 bases from J; bases unmatched to any gene: 8. Germline V lookup: CDR1 SGHRS, CDR2 YFSETQ. The CDR3 loop reads CASRSEQGADEQYF. DNA for the CDR3: TGCGCCAGCAGGTCGGAACAGGGGGCCGACGAGCAGTACTTC.

The chain recombines TRBV12-3 or TRBV12-4 with TRBJ2-3; D is unclear. V shed 6 bases and J shed 3 bases, with 7 bases lying between them. The length of the CDR3 is 12 residues. CDR3 sequence reads: CASRPDTDTQYF. The CDR3, as DNA: TGTGCCAGCAGACCCGATACAGATACGCAGTATTTT.

This sequence joins TRBV7-2 and TRBJ2-3; D gene unclear. In germline, CDR1 is SGHTA, CDR2 FQGNSA. The V gene lost 7 bases and the J gene lost 1 base, with 6 bases spanning the gap. The CDR3 extends over 12 amino acids. This CDR3 reads CASTIRTDTQYF. CDR3 DNA sequence: TGTGCCAGCACCATCCGCACAGATACGCAGTATTTT.

V and J are TRBV20-1 and TRBJ1-6; D perhaps matches TRBD1 (5 bases). From germline, CDR1 is DFQATT and CDR2 SNEGSKA (reference sequence). V was cut by 5 bases and J by 8 bases, with 22 bases left in between. The CDR3 consists of 16 residues. The CDR3 nucleotides read TGCAGTGCTCCCCTCCATGGGGGAGCCCTGCATTCACCCCTCCACTTT. Encoded protein: CSAPLHGGALHSPLHF.

V is TRBV24-1 and J is TRBJ2-5; D ambiguous. The V end lost 4 bases, the J end lost 3 bases, and 17 bases lay between the germline ends. The CDR3 sequence is 16 residues long. Germline CDR1 KGHDR, CDR2 SFDVKD. Here the CDR3 DNA reads TGTGCCACCAGTGAATCCCCCGGGTTTGGTGAAGAGACCCAGTACTTC. Its translation: CATSESPGFGEETQYF.

This clonotype turned up a few times. The genes are TRBV18 and TRBJ1-4; D unresolved. The CDR3 runs 15 residues. The germline V and J ends were trimmed by 1 base and 4 bases, with 10 bases remaining between them. The germline CDR1 and CDR2 sequences are KGHSH and LQKENI. This CDR3 reads CASSPQSGSNEKLFF. CDR3 DNA sequence: TGTGCCAGCTCACCACAGAGTGGGAGTAATGAAAAACTGTTTTTT.

Many counts were recorded for this clonotype. The rearrangement uses TRBV9 and TRBJ1-1; D might be TRBD1 (5 bases). V was shortened by 3 bases and J by 1 base, with 7 bases between the two germline ends. Germline assignment: CDR1 SGDLS and CDR2 YYNGEE. CDR3 length: 13 residues. In DNA form, the CDR3 reads TGTGCCAGCAGCGAAGGACAGAACACTGAAGCTTTCTTT. It yields the protein CASSEGQNTEAFF.

The sample holds one count of this clonotype. V usage is TRBV5-1 and J usage is TRBJ2-5; D is undetermined. The CDR3 extends over 10 amino acids. The germline V gene has CDR1 SGHRS and CDR2 YFSETQ. Between the trimmed V and J ends, which lost 4 bases and 9 bases, there was a span of 7 bases. This CDR3 is CASSPSPQYF. In nucleotides, the CDR3 is TGCGCCAGCAGCCCCAGCCCCCAGTACTTC.

This chain links TRBV29-1 with TRBJ2-3, with 9 bases matching TRBD2. Germline V lookup: CDR1 SQVTM, CDR2 ANQGSEA. The CDR3 is 17 residues long. After removal of 7 bases from V and 5 bases from J, the junction contained 19 bases not matched to a gene. CDR3 in DNA: TGCAGCGGAGGTGGGAGGCTAGCGGGGAAAGCAAGAGATACGCAGTATTTT. This translates into CSGGGRLAGKARDTQYF.

This clonotype has just a few counts. This chain uses TRBV7-2 with TRBJ2-1, with a tentative D call TRBD2 (6 bases). The CDR3 is made up of 14 amino acids. Trimming pared 5 bases from V and 3 bases from J, leaving 11 bases between. Germline V gene lookup returns CDR1 SGHTA and CDR2 FQGNSA. Here the CDR3 DNA reads TGTGCCAGCAGCGGCCATAGCGGCTACAATGAGCAGTTCTTC. Its protein is CASSGHSGYNEQFF.

The chain recombines TRBV5-1 with TRBJ2-1; 15 bases are shared with TRBD2. Losses at the gene ends were 4 bases for V and 5 bases for J; bases not matched to a gene: 7. Germline V gene sequence: CDR1 SGHRS, CDR2 YFSETQ. There are 17 residues in the CDR3. CDR3 sequence (DNA): TGCGCCAGCAGCAGGGGACTAGCGGGAGGAATGGACAATGAGCAGTTCTTC. As protein: CASSRGLAGGMDNEQFF. Based on the CDR3 plus reference TRBV5-1 and TRBJ2-1, the full variable domain is KAGVTQTPRYLIKTRGQQVTLSCSPISGHRSVSWYQQTPGQGLQFLFEYFSETQRNKGNFPGRFSGRQFSNSRSEMNVSTLELGDSALYLCASSRGLAGGMDNEQFFGPGTRLTVL.

The V gene is TRBV9, the J gene TRBJ1-2, with D perhaps matching TRBD1 (6 bases). Trimming stripped 6 bases from V and 7 bases from J, with 19 bases between. In germline, CDR1 is SGDLS, CDR2 YYNGEE. The CDR3 consists of 14 residues. The CDR3 is CASNEPSGAFGYTF. The CDR3 coding sequence is TGTGCCAGCAACGAGCCCTCGGGGGCGTTTGGCTACACCTTC.

The chain has TRBV18 and TRBJ2-1, with D tentatively TRBD1 (6 bases). The V gene lost 6 bases and the J gene lost 0 bases, with 15 bases spanning the gap. There are 16 residues in the CDR3. The V gene's germline CDR1 is KGHSH and CDR2 LQKENI. CDR3 region: CASSTGQTSSYNEQFF. For the CDR3, the DNA is TGTGCCAGCTCCACGGGACAAACGAGCTCCTACAATGAGCAGTTCTTC.

Points on this clonotype: A read error may be the cause here, since a much bigger clone is one base away. V and J are TRBV7-3 and TRBJ1-2; 10 positions agree with TRBD1. CDR3 length: 18 amino acids. CDR1 SGHTA and CDR2 FQGTGA come from the germline V gene. V lost 6 bases to trimming and J lost 0 bases; unmatched junction nucleotides: 13. The CDR3 sequence: CASRPHGTGVVANYGYTF. DNA of the CDR3: TGTGCCAGCAGGCCCCATGGGACAGGGGTAGTAGCTAACTATGGCTACACCTTC.

This clonotype turned up a few times. The chain joins TRBV12-3 or TRBV12-4 to TRBJ2-2; 14 bases are shared with TRBD2. This CDR3 contains 13 residues. For the CDR3, the DNA is TGTGTATCGGGGACTAGCGGGAGAGGGGAGCTGTTTTTT. Translated, it gives CVSGTSGRGELFF.

The rearrangement joins TRBV12-3 or TRBV12-4 to TRBJ2-6, with D unresolved. The V end was cut by 1 base, the J end by 0 bases, with 10 bases between. CDR3 size: 17 residues. The CDR3 DNA sequence: TGTGCCAGCAGTTTAGGTCAGGTGGGCTCTGGGGCCAACGTCCTGACTTTC. Translating it yields CASSLGQVGSGANVLTF.

This clonotype occurred many times. The J gene is TRBJ2-1, the V gene TRBV29-1, with D possibly being TRBD2 (5 bases). The V gene lost 6 bases and the J gene lost 6 bases, with 12 bases spanning the gap. The CDR3 is made up of 12 amino acids. Looked up from germline, CDR1 is SQVTM and CDR2 is ANQGSEA. The CDR3 protein is CSVGEGGNEQFF. CDR3 DNA sequence: TGCAGCGTCGGAGAGGGTGGCAATGAGCAGTTCTTC.

This clonotype was recorded at least ten times. The CDR3 DNA is TGTGCCAGCAGCTTAGGGGGGAGAAGGTCCCCCAACTATGGCTACACCTTC. Protein sequence: CASSLGGRRSPNYGYTF. The V gene is TRBV7-6, the J gene TRBJ1-2; D may be TRBD1 (5 bases). This CDR3 is 17 amino acids long. Germline CDR1 is SGHVS and CDR2 is FNYEAQ. Between the trimmed V and J ends, which lost 1 base and 2 bases, there was a span of 17 bases.

The chain combines TRBV25-1 with TRBJ2-1, with D possibly being TRBD2 (5 bases). Trimming pared 6 bases from V and 15 bases from J, leaving 18 bases between. Germline V gives CDR1 MGHDK, CDR2 SYGVNS. The CDR3 spans 12 residues. This chain's CDR3 is CASRPEGAGLFF. The CDR3 nucleotides read TGTGCCAGCAGACCCGAGGGCGCGGGCCTGTTCTTC.

This chain joins TRBV20-1 and TRBJ2-3, with D tentatively TRBD2 (5 bases). CDR1 is DFQATT and CDR2 is SNEGSKA in the germline V gene (reference sequence). The CDR3 totals 14 residues. Trimming removed 6 bases from V and 5 bases from J, with 18 bases in between. The CDR3 sequence: CSASTRLTEDTQYF. CDR3 DNA: TGCAGTGCCAGCACTAGACTGACTGAAGATACGCAGTATTTT.

The chain is built from TRBV4-1 and TRBJ1-2; no firm D call. V lost 1 base and J lost 2, with 8 bases in between. Per the germline V gene, CDR1 is MGHRA and CDR2 is YSYEKL. The CDR3 has 14 amino acids. CDR3 bases: TGCGCCAGCAGCCAAGCGGCAGTAAACTATGGCTACACCTTC. It specifies CASSQAAVNYGYTF.

The chain combines TRBV5-5 with TRBJ1-6; 7 bases are shared with TRBD1. The junction had 7 bases not matched to a gene; V was cut back by 4 bases and J by 6 bases. The CDR3 covers 15 residues. Germline CDR1 and CDR2: SGHKS and YYEKEE (reference sequence). The CDR3 DNA follows: TGTGCCAGCAGCCCGCAGGGACAGCCTAATTCACCCCTCCACTTT. Amino acids: CASSPQGQPNSPLHF.